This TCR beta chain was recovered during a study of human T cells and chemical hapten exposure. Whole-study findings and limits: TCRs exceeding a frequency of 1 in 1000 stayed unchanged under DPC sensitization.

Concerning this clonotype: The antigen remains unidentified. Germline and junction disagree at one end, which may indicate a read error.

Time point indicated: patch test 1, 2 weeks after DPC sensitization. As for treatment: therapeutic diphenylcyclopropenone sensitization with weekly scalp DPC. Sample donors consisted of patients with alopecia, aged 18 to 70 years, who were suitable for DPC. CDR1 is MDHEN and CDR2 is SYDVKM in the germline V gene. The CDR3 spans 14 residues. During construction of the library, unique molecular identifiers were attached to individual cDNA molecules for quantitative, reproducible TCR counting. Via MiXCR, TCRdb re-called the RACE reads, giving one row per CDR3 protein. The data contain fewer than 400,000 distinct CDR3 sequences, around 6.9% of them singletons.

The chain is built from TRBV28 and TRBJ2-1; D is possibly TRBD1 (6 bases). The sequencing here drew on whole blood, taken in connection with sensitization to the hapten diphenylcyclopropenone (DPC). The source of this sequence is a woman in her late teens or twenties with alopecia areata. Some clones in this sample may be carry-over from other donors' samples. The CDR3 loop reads CASSLRDTYNERFF. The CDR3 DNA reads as TGTGCCAGCAGTTTGAGGGACACCTACAATGAGCGGTTCTTC.